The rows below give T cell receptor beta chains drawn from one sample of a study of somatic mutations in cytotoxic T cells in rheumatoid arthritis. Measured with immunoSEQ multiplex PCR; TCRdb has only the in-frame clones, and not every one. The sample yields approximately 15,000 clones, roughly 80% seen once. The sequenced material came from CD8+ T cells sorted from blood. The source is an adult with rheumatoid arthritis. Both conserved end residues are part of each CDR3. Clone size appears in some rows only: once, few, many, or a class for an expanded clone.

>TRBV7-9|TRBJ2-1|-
CASSLAWRGRGAYNEQFF
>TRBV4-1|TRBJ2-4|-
CASSQSHIQYF
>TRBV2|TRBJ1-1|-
CASRWTGTGTNTEAFF
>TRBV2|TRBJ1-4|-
CASELNDATGGIETNEKLFF
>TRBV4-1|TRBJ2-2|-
CASSQVVGELFF
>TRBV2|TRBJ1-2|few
CASPMGYGGGYTF
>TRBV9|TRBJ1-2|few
CASSQTNTGDGYTF
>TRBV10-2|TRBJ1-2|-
CASSRRGETYGYTF
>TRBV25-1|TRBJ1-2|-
CASSEYGYGYTF
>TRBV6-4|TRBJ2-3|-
CASSATGTSGGRPTDTQYF
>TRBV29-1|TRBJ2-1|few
CSVDETYNEQFF
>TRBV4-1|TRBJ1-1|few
CASSSSEKAFF
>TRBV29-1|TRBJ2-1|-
CSVATEGPNEQFF
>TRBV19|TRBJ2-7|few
CATSSGRDEQYF
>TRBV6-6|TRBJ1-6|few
CASSVNEGSLDSPLHF
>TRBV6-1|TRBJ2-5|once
CASSGGAGTQETQYF
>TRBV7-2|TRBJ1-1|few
CASSLTRGLTEAFF
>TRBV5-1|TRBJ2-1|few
CASSLSMHNEQFF
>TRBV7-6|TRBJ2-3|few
CASSSTGVGTDTQYF
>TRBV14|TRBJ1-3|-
CASSQVAGAGNTIYF
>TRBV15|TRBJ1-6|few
CATSRSDSYNSPLHF
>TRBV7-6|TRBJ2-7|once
CASSLDGGGEQYF
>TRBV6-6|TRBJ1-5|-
CASSYSVQGNQPQHF
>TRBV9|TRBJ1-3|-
CASSPGGISGNTIYF
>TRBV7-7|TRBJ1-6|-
CASSHGGPNSPLHF
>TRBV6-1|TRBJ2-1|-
CAGEDGTYNEQFF
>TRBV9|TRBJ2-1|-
CASSVEDSSYNEQFF
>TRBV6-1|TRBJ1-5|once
CASSGGGTHDQPQHF
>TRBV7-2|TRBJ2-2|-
CASALEDGELFF
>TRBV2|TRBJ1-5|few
CASSFGTGTYQPQHF
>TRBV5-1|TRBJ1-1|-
CASSSRAMNTEAFF
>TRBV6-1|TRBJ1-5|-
CASSERRTAYSNQPQHF
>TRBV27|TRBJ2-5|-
CASSFALLETQYF
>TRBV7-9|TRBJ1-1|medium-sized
CASSLGVTEAFF
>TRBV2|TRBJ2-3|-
CASSEAGTPGARSDTQYF
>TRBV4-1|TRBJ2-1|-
CASSQAQGGMNEQFF
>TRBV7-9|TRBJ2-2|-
CASSLSAGVTGELFF
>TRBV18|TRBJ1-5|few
CASSPRQGESQPQHF